This T cell receptor beta chain was identified in a study of blood T cell repertoires in COVID-19. Looking at the study overall: The United States, Italy and Spain were the sources of the acute and convalescent COVID-19 samples. PBMCs, B-cell-depleted T cells, or T cells provided the cDNA or gDNA that made up the material.

Trimming cost V 4 bases and J 8 bases; bases outside gene matches: 13. The CDR3 is made up of 15 amino acids. Germline CDR1 MRHNA, CDR2 SNTAGT. In the original processing: How many nucleated cells were present was estimated from reference gene primer amplification. Repertoires were generated with immunoSEQ multiplex PCR, while TCRdb's copy carries only in-frame clones and drops some. V and J calls and clone size follow that table, whereas D and trimming were derived from the DNA. There are around 100,000 clones in the sample; roughly 79% occur only once, and 9% to 14% lies in the top ten. The receptor comes from a woman aged 70 to 79 with acute or convalescent COVID-19. The sequenced sample consisted of peripheral blood. V is TRBV6-4 and J is TRBJ1-2, with 7 bases lining up with TRBD1. The CDR3 DNA reads TGTGCCAGCAGTGGCGGTCGGGGCACAGGGGCAGGCTACACCTTC. Translation: CASSGGRGTGAGYTF.